This paragraph covers one T cell receptor (beta chain) sequence. TCRdb reprocessed the PCR reads with MiXCR, giving one entry per CDR3 protein. The sample has hundreds of thousands of distinct CDR3 sequences, just under 20% seen once. This entry belongs to a study of molecular identifiers for immune sequencing clone quantification. Sorting selected naive CD8 T cells with a CD8+CD4-CCR7+CD45RA+ phenotype. With 3 bases removed from V and 1 base from J, the gap between germline ends came to 12 bases. The germline CDR1 and CDR2 sequences are MDHEN and SYDVKM. CDR3 length equals 15 residues. The sequence came from a human donor in good health. Some libraries in this study had Jurkat cell RNA spiked in. The sequenced sample consisted of naive CD8+ T cells from blood, with Jurkat cell RNA spiked in. Subset denoted: FACS-sorted CD8+CD4-CCR7+CD45RA+ naive T cells. The chain carries TRBV28 and TRBJ1-1; TRBD1 might be the D (6 bases). The CDR3 sequence is CASSFSPGANTEAFF. CDR3 nucleotide sequence: TGTGCCAGCAGTTTTAGCCCGGGGGCGAACACTGAAGCTTTCTTT.